A single sample gave rise to the 6 T cell receptor beta chains below, sequenced in a study of T cell responses to AZD1222 COVID-19 vaccine. Assay: immunoSEQ multiplex PCR; the TCRdb copy retains only in-frame clones and omits some. Of roughly 200,000 clones in the sample, about 86% were seen once. The specimen comprised peripheral blood, sampled on day 0 of AZD1222 vaccination. Every receptor here comes from an adult in good health.

This chain uses TRBV7-8 with TRBJ1-1, with D possibly TRBD1 on 6 matching bases. The CDR3 has 16 amino acids. Germline values: CDR1 SGHVS, CDR2 FQNEAQ. Trimming took 5 bases from V and 1 from J, leaving 17 bases between them. The CDR3 nucleotides read TGTGCCAGCAGCCCGTGGGGAGGGACACCGAACACTGAAGCTTTCTTT. Protein: CASSPWGGTPNTEAFF.

This chain connects TRBV28 to TRBJ2-3; 8 bases agree with TRBD2. Germline V gene lookup returns CDR1 MDHEN and CDR2 SYDVKM. This CDR3 region has 14 residues. The ends lost 8 bases at V and 4 bases at J; junction bases unmatched: 8. The CDR3 sequence: CASWTSHRPDTQYF. CDR3 in DNA: TGTGCCAGCTGGACTAGCCACCGTCCAGATACGCAGTATTTT.

The chain has TRBV30 and TRBJ1-3, with TRBD1 matching over 12 bases. CDR1 GTSNPN and CDR2 SVGIG come from the germline V gene (reference sequence). This CDR3 is built from 15 residues. V shed 0 bases, J shed 7 bases, and the junction held 4 bases outside the gene matches. CDR3 sequence reads: CAWSVGTGGRNTIYF. The CDR3 nucleotides are TGTGCCTGGAGTGTAGGGACAGGGGGCAGGAACACCATATATTTT.

The chain employs TRBV7-8 and TRBJ1-2, with D maybe TRBD1 (5 bases). Trimming shortened V by 4 bases and J by 4 bases, and 16 bases separated the two germline ends. Germline CDR1 and CDR2: SGHVS and FQNEAQ. The CDR3 totals 15 residues. This CDR3 reads CASSSGQGVGYGYTF. CDR3 DNA sequence: TGTGCCAGCAGCTCCGGACAAGGGGTTGGCTATGGCTACACCTTC.

The V and J genes are TRBV12-3 or TRBV12-4 and TRBJ1-5, with 7 positions matching TRBD1. The CDR3 has 13 residues. The V gene end was trimmed by 6 bases and the J gene end by 5 bases; junction bases not matched to a gene: 4. CDR3 DNA: TGTGCCAGCAGAGGGACAGAGCATCAGCCCCAGCATTTT. It encodes CASRGTEHQPQHF.

The chain uses TRBV5-4 and TRBJ2-5, with unresolved D. Germline V gives CDR1 SGHNT, CDR2 YYREEE (reference sequence). Trimming removed 2 bases from V and 2 bases from J, with 7 bases in between. CDR3 length: 13 amino acids. CDR3 sequence reads: CASSFGVQETQYF. The CDR3 region has the DNA TGTGCCAGCAGCTTCGGAGTGCAAGAGACCCAGTACTTC.